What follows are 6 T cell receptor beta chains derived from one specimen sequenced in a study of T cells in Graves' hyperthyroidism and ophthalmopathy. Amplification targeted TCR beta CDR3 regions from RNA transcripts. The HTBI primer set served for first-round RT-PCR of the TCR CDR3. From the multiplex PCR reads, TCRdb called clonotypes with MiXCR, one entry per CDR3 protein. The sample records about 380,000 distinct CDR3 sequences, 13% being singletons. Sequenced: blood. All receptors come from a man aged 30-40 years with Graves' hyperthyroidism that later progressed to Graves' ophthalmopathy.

CDR3 DNA: TGTGCCAGCAGTTCTCCGGGACAGGGAGATGAGCAGTTCTTC. It encodes CASSSPGQGDEQFF. This chain joins TRBV27 and TRBJ2-1; the match to TRBD1 covers 9 bases. The V segment lost 4 bases and the J segment 8 bases; nucleotides outside the gene matches: 6. The CDR3 covers 14 residues. Germline V gives CDR1 MNHEY, CDR2 SMNVEV (reference sequence).

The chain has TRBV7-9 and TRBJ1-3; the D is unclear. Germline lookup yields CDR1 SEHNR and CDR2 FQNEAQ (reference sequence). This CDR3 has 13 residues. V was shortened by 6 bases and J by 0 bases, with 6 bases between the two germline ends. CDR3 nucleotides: TGTGCCAGCAGGGATGGCTCTGGAAACACCATATATTTT. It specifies CASRDGSGNTIYF.

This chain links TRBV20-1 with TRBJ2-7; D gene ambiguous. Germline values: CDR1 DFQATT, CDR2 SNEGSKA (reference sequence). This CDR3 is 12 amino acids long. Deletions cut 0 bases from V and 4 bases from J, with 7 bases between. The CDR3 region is CSARDRFYEQYF. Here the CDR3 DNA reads TGCAGTGCTAGAGATCGTTTTTACGAGCAGTACTTC.

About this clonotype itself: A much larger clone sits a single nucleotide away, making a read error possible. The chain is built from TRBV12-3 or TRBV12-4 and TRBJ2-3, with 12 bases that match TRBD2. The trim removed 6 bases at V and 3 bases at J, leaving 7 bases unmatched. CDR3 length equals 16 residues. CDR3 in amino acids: CASSKLAGGATDTQYF. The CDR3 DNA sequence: TGTGCCAGCAGCAAACTAGCGGGGGGAGCGACAGATACGCAGTATTTT.

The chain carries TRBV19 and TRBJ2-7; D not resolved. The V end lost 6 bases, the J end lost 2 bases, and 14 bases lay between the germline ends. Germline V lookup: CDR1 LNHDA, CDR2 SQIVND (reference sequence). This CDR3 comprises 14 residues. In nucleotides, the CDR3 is TGTGCCAGTAGATCGATCCCGTCTCCCTACGAGCAGTACTTC. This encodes CASRSIPSPYEQYF.

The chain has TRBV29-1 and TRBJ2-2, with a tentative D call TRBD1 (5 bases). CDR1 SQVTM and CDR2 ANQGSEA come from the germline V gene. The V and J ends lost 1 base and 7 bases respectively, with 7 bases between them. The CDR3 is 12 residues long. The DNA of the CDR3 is TGCAGCGTTGAAGGGGGCGGCGGGGAGCTGTTTTTT. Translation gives CSVEGGGGELFF.